This note documents a single TCR beta chain sequence. The data were produced by immunoSEQ multiplex PCR, yet TCRdb's version contains in-frame clones alone and is incomplete. The table has 26,000 or so clones, 92% seen once; the top ten hold around 2.8%. The record originates from a study of blood T cell repertoires in COVID-19. Between the trimmed V and J ends, which lost 3 bases and 5 bases, there was a span of 10 bases. The CDR3 covers 13 residues. Germline CDR1 and CDR2: LGHNT and FRNRAP. The sequence was obtained from a human donor in a cohort sampled during active COVID-19. V gene TRBV12-5 combines with J gene TRBJ2-5; the D gene is possibly TRBD2 (5 bases). Sequencing used peripheral blood. The CDR3 DNA is TGTGCTAGTGGTTTCGGGGTCTGGGAGACCCAGTACTTC. Its protein product is CASGFGVWETQYF.